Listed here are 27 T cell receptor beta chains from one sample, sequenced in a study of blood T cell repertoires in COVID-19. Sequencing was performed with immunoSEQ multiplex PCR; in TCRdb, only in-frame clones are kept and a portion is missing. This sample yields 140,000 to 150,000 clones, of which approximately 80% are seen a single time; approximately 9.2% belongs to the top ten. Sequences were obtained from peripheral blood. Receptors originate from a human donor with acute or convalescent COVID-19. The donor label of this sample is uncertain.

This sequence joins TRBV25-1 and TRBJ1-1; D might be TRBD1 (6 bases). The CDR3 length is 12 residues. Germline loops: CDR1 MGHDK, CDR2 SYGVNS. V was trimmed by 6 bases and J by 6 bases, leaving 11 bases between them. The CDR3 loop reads CASRNRDPEAFF. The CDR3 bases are TGTGCCAGCAGGAACAGGGACCCTGAAGCTTTCTTT.

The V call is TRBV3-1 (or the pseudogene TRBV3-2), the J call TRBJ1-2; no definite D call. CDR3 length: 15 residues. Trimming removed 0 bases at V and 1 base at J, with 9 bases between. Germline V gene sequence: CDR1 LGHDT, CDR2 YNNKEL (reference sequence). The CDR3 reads CASSQDMRVNYGYTF. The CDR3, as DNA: TGTGCCAGCAGCCAAGATATGCGGGTTAACTATGGCTACACCTTC.

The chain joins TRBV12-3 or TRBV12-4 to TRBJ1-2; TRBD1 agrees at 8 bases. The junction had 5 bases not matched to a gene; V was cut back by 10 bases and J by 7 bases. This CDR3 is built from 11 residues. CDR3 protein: CAITGGSGYTF. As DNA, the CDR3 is TGTGCCATTACAGGGGGAAGTGGCTACACCTTC.

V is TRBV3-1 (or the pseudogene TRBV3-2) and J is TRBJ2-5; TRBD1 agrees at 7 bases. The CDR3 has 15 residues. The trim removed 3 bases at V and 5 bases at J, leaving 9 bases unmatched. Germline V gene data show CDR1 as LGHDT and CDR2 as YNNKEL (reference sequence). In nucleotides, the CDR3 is TGTGCCAGCAGCCAGCGCTTTTCGGGACAGGAGACCCAGTACTTC. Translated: CASSQRFSGQETQYF.

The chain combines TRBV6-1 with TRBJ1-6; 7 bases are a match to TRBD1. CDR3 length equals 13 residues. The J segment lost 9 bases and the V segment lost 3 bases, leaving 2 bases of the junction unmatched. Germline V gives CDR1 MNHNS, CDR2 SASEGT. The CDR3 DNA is TGTGCCAGCAGTGAGACAGGGATTTCACCCCTCCACTTT. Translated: CASSETGISPLHF.

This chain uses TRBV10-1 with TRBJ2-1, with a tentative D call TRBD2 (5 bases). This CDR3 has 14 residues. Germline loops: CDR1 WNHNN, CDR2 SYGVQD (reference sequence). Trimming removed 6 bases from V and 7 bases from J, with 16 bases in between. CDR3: CASSPGLIGNEQFF. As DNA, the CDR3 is TGCGCCAGCAGCCCCGGACTTATAGGGAATGAGCAGTTCTTC.

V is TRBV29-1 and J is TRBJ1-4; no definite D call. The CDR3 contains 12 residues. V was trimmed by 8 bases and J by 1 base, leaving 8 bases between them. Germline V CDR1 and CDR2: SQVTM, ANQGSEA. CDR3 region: CSCRGTNEKLFF. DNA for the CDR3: TGCAGCTGCCGGGGAACTAATGAAAAACTGTTTTTT.

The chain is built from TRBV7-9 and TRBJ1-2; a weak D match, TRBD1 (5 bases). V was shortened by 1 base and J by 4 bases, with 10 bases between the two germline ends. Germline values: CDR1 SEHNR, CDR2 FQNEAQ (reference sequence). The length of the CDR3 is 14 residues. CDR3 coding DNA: TGTGCCAGCAGCTTAGTTGACAGCTTCTATGGCTACACCTTC. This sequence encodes CASSLVDSFYGYTF.

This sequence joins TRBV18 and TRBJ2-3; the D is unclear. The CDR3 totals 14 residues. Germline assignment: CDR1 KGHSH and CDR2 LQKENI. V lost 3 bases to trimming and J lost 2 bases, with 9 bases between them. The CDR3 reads CASSPPLFTDTQYF. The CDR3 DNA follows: TGTGCCAGCTCACCTCCCCTATTCACAGATACGCAGTATTTT. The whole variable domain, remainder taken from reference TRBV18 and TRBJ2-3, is NAGVMQNPRHLVRRRGQEARLRCSPMKGHSHVYWYRQLPEEGLKFMVYLQKENIIDESGMPKERFSAEFPKEGPSILRIQQVVRGDSAAYFCASSPPLFTDTQYFGPGTRLTVL.

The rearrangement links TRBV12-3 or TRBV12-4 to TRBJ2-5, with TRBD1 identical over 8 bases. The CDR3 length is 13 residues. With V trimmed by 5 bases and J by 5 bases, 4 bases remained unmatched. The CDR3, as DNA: TGTGCCAGCAGTCACAGGGGGATGGAGACCCAGTACTTC. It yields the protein CASSHRGMETQYF.

The CDR3, as DNA: TGTGCCAGCAGCCTCAACAATGAGCAGTTCTTC. Its translation is CASSLNNEQFF. The V gene is TRBV3-1 (or the pseudogene TRBV3-2), the J gene TRBJ2-1; the D is unclear. The CDR3 is 11 amino acids. V lost 4 bases, J lost 5 bases, and 3 bases lay in between. Germline-derived CDR1 and CDR2 are LGHDT and YNNKEL (reference sequence).

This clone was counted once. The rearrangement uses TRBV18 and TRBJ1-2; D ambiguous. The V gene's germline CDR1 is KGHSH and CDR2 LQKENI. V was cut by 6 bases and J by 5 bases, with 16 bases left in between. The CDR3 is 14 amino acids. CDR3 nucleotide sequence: TGTGCCAGCTCGCAGGACGGGAAGAGGTATGGCTACACCTTC. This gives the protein CASSQDGKRYGYTF.

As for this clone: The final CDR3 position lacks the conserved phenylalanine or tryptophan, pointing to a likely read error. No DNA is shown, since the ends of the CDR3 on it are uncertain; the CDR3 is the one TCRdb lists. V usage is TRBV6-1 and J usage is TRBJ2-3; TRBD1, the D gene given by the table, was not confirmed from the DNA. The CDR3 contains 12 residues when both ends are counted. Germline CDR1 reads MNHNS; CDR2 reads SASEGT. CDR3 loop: CASSDYMGQGRI.

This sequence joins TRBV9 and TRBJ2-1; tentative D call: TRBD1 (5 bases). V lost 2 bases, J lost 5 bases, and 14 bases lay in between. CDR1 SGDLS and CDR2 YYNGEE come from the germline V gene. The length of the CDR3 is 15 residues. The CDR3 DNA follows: TGTGCCAGCAGCGTTTGGCCCCTAGGGGACAATGAGCAGTTCTTC. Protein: CASSVWPLGDNEQFF.

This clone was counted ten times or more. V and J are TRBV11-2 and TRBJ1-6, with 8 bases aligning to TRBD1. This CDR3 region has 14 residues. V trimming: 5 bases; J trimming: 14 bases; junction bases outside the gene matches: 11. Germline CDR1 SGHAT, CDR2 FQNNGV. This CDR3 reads CASSAGQGTKTLHF. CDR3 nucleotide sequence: TGTGCCAGCAGCGCCGGACAGGGAACGAAAACCCTCCACTTT.

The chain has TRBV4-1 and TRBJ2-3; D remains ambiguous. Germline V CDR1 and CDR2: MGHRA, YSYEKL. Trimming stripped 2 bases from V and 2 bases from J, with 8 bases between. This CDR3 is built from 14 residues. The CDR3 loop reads CASSQTSATDTQYF. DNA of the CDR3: TGCGCCAGCAGCCAAACGAGCGCCACAGATACGCAGTATTTT.

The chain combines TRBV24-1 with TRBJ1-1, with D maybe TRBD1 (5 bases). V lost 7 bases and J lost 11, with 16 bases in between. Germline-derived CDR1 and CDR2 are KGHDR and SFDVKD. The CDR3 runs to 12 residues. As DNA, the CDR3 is TGTGCCACCAGGAAAGGCGGGGGTCCCGCTTTCTTT. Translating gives CATRKGGGPAFF.

This CDR3 reads CAIREGRLDEQYF. CDR3 nucleotides: TGTGCCATCAGGGAGGGCAGGCTCGACGAGCAGTACTTC. The chain recombines TRBV10-3 with TRBJ2-7; D is possibly TRBD2 (6 bases). Germline values: CDR1 ENHRY, CDR2 SYGVKD. V was shortened by 6 bases and J by 5 bases, with 14 bases between the two germline ends. This CDR3 spans 13 amino acids.

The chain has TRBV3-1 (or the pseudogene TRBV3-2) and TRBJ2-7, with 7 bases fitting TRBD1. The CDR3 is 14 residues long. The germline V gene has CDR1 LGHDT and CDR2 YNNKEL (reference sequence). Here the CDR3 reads CASSQPSDGTALAV. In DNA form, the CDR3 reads TGTGCCAGCAGCCAACCCTCCGACGGGACAGCGCTTGCCGTC.

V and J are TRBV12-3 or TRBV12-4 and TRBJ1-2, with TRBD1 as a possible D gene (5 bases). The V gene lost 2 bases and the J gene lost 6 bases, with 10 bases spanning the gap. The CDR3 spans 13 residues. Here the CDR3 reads CASSLLGADGYTF. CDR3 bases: TGTGCCAGCAGTTTACTAGGGGCCGATGGCTACACCTTC.

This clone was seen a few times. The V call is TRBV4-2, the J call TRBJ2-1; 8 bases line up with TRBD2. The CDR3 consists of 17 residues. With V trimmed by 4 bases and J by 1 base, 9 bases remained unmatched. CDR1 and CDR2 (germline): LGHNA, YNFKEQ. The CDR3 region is CASSPTGGGYSYNEQFF. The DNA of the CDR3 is TGTGCCAGCAGCCCCACCGGGGGGGGTTATTCCTACAATGAGCAGTTCTTC.

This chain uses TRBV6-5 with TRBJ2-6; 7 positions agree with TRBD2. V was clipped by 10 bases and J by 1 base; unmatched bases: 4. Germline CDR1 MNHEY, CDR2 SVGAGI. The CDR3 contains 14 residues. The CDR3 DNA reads TGTGCCACAGCCGGGGGGTCTGGGGCCAACGTCCTGACTTTC. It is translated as CATAGGSGANVLTF.

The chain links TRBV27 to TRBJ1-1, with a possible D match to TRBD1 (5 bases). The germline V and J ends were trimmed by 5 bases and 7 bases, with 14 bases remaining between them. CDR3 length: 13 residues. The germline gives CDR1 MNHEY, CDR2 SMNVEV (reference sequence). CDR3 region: CASSRPGLHEAFF. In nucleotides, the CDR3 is TGTGCCAGCAGTCGCCCAGGGCTCCATGAAGCTTTCTTT.

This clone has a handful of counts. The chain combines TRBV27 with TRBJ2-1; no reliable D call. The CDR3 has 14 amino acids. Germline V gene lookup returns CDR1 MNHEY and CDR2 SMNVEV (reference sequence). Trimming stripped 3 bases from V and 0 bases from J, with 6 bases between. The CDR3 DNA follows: TGTGCCAGCAGTTTTGTTAGCTCCTACAATGAGCAGTTCTTC. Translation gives CASSFVSSYNEQFF.

CDR3 loop: CASSLPGNEQYF. Written as DNA, the CDR3 is TGTGCCAGCAGTTTACCGGGGAACGAGCAGTACTTC. V and J are TRBV28 and TRBJ2-7; TRBD2 might be the D (5 bases). Germline values: CDR1 MDHEN, CDR2 SYDVKM. Trimming removed 2 bases at V and 5 bases at J, with 7 bases between. This CDR3 has 12 residues. The full variable domain, rest sourced from reference TRBV28 and TRBJ2-7, is DVKVTQSSRYLVKRTGEKVFLECVQDMDHENMFWYRQDPGLGLRLIYFSYDVKMKEKGDIPEGYSVSREKKERFSLILESASTNQTSMYLCASSLPGNEQYFGPGTRLTVT.

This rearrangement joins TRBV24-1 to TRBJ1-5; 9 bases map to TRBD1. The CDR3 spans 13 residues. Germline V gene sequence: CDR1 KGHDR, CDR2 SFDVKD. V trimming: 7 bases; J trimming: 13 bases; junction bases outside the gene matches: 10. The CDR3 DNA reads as TGTGCCACCAGCGGACAGGGGCCCTCTCGTCAGCATTTT. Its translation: CATSGQGPSRQHF.

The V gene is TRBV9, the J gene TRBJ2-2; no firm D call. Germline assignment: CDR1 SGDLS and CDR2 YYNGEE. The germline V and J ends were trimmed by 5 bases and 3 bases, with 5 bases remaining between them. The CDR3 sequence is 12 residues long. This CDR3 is CASSRYTGELFF. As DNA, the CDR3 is TGTGCCAGCAGTCGGTACACCGGGGAGCTGTTTTTT.